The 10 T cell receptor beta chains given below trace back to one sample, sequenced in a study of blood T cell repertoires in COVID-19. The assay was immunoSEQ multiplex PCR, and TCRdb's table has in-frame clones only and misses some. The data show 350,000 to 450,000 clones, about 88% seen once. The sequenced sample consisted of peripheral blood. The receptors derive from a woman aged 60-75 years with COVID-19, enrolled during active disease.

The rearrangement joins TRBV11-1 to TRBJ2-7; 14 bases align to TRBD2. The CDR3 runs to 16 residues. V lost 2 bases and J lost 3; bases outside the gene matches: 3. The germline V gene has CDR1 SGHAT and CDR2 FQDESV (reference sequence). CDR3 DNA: TGTGCCAGCAGCTTATCTGGGACTAGCGGGGGCTACGAGCAGTACTTC. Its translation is CASSLSGTSGGYEQYF.

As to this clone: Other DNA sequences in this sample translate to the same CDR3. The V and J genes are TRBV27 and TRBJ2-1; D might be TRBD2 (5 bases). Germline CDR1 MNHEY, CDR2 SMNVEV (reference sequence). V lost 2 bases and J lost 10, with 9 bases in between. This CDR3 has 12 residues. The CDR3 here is CASSLGGREQFF. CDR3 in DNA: TGTGCCAGCAGTTTAGGCGGGCGCGAGCAGTTCTTC.

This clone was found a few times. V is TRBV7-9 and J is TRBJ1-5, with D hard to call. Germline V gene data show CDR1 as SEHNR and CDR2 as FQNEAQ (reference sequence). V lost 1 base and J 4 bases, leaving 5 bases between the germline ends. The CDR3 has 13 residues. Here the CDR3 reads CASSLGLNQPQHF. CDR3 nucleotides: TGTGCCAGCAGCTTAGGACTAAATCAGCCCCAGCATTTT.

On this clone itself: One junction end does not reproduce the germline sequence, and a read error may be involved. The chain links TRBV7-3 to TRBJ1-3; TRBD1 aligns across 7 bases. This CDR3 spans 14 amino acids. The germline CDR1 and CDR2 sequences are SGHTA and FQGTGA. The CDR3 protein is CASSLTGTGNTIYF. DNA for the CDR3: TGTGCCAGCAGCCTGACAGGGACTGGTAACACCATATATTTT.

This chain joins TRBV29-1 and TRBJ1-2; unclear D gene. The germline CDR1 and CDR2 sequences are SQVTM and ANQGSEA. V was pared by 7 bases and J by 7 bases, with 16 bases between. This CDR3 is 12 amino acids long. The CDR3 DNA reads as TGCAGCGGAGGACCCTCAGGAGGTGGCTACACCTTC. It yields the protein CSGGPSGGGYTF. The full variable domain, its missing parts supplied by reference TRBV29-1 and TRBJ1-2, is SAVISQKPSRDICQRGTSLTIQCQVDSQVTMMFWYRQQPGQSLTLIATANQGSEATYESGFVIDKFPISRPNLTFSTLTVSNMSPEDSSIYLCSGGPSGGGYTFGSGTRLTVV.

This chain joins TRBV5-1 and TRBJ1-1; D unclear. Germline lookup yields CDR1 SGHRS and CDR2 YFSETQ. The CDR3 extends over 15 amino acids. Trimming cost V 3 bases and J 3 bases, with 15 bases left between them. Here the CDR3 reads CASSSPETLDTEAFF. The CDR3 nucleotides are TGCGCCAGCAGCTCACCCGAGACATTAGACACTGAAGCTTTCTTT.

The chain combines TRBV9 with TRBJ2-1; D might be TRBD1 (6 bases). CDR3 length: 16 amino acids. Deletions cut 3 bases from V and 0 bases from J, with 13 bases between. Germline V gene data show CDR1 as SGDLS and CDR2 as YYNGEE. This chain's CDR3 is CASSATGITSYNEQFF. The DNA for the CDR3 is TGTGCCAGCAGCGCCACAGGGATCACCTCCTACAATGAGCAGTTCTTC. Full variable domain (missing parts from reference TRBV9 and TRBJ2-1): DSGVTQTPKHLITATGQRVTLRCSPRSGDLSVYWYQQSLDQGLQFLIQYYNGEERAKGNILERFSAQQFPDLHSELNLSSLELGDSALYFCASSATGITSYNEQFFGPGTRLTVL.

CDR3 protein: CARSKRMRAGVSPLHF. CDR3 DNA sequence: TGTGCCAGAAGCAAAAGGATGAGGGCTGGCGTTTCACCCCTCCACTTT. The chain couples TRBV5-3 to TRBJ1-6; D is ambiguous. TRBV5-3 is reported as an ORF; its role is uncertain. Trimming shortened V by 4 bases and J by 9 bases, and 20 bases separated the two germline ends. The CDR3 has 16 amino acids.

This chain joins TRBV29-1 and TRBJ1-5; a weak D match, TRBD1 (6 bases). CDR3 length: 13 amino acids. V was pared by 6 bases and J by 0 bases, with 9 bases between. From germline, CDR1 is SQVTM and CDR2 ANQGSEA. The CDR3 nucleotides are TGCAGCGTCGAGGACAGTAGCAATCAGCCCCAGCATTTT. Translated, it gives CSVEDSSNQPQHF.

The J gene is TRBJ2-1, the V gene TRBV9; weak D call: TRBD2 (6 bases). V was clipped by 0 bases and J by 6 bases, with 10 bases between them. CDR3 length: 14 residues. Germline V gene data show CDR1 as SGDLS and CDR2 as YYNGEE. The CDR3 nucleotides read TGTGCCAGCAGCGTAGGCGGGGCCCTCAATGAGCAGTTCTTC. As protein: CASSVGGALNEQFF.